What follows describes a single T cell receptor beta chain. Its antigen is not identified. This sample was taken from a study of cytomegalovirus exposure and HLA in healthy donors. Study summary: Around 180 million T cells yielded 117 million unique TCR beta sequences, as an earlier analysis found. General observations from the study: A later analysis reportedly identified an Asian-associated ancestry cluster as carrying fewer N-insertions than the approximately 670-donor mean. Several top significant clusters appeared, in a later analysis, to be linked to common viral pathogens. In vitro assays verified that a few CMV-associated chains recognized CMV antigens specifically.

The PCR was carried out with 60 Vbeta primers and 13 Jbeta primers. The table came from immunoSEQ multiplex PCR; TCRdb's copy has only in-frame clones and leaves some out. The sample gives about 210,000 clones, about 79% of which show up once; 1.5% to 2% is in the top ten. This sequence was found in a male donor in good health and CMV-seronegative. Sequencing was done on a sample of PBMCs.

Here the CDR3 reads CASSSSQGYYGYTF. The CDR3 DNA is TGTGCCAGCAGTTCCTCACAGGGATATTATGGCTACACCTTC. The rearrangement joins TRBV27 to TRBJ1-2; the D gene is possibly TRBD1 (6 bases). This CDR3 comprises 14 residues. Germline V gene sequence: CDR1 MNHEY, CDR2 SMNVEV (reference sequence). The V end was cut by 4 bases, the J end by 5 bases, with 14 bases between.